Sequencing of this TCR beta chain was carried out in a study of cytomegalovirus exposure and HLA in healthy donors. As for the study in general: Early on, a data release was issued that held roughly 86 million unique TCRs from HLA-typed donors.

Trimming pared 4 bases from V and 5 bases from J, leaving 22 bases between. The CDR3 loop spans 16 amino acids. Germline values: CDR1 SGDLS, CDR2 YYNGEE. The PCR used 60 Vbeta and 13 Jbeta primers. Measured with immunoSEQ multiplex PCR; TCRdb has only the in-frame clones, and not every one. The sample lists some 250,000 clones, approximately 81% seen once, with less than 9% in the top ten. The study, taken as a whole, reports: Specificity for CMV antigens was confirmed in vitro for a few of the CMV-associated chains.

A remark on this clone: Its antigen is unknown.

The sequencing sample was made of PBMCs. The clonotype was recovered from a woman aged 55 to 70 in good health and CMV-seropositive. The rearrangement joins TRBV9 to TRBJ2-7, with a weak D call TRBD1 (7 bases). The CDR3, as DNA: TGTGCCAGCAGCCCCTGGACAGGCTCCCGACTAGACGAGCAGTACTTC. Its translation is CASSPWTGSRLDEQYF.